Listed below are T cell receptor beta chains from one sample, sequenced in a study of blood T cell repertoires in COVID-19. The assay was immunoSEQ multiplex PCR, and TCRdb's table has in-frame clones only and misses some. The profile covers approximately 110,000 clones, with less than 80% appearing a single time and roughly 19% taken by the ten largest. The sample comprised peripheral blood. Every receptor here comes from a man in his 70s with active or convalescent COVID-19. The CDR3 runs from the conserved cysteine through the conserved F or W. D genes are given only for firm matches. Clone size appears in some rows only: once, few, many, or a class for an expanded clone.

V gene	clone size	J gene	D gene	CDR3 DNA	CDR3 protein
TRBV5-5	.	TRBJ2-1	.	TGTGCCAGCAGCGCAACTAGTGGCAATGAGCAGTTCTTC	CASSATSGNEQFF
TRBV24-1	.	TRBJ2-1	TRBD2	TGTGCCACCAGTGCTGCGGGGGACTCCTACAATGAGCAGTTCTTC	CATSAAGDSYNEQFF
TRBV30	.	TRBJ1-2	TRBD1	TGTGCCTGGACAGGGGGCGGTGGCTACACCTTC	CAWTGGGGYTF
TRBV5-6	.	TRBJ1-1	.	TGTGCCAGCAGCATAGGGGGTCACACTGAAGCTTTCTTT	CASSIGGHTEAFF
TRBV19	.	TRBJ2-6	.	TGTGCCAGTAGTCCTACTCTGGACGTCCTGACTTTC	CASSPTLDVLTF
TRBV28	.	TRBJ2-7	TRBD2	TGTGCCAGCAGTTACCCGGGACTAGCGGGAGGATCCTACGAGCAGTACTTC	CASSYPGLAGGSYEQYF
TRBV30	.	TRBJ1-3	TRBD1	TGTGCCTGGAGTTCCCGGACAGGGGGAATCTCTGGAAACACCATATATTTT	CAWSSRTGGISGNTIYF
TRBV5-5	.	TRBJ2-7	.	TGTGCCAGCAGCTTGGGGGGGGGCTGGTACGAGCAGTACTTC	CASSLGGGWYEQYF
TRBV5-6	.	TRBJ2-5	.	TGTGCCAGCAGTTACAGTGTGGAGACCCAGTACTTC	CASSYSVETQYF
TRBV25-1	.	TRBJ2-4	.	TGTGCCAGCAGTCGGGGGGCCGAAAACATTCAGTACTTC	CASSRGAENIQYF
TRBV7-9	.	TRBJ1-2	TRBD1	TGTGCCAGCAGTTTTACAGGGGCAGTCTATGGCTACACCTTC	CASSFTGAVYGYTF
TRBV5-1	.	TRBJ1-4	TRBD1	TGCGCCAGCAGCTCAGGGGGAGGAGATGAAAAACTGTTTTTT	CASSSGGGDEKLFF
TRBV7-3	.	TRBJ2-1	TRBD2	TGTGCCAGCAGCTCCTTAGCGGGAGGTTACAATGAGCAGTTCTTC	CASSSLAGGYNEQFF
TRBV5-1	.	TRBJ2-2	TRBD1	TGCGCCAGCAGCTTGTTCGTCCAGGGGGAAACCGGGGAGCTGTTTTTT	CASSLFVQGETGELFF
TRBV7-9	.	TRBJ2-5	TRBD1	TGTGCCAGCAGCCTGTGGACAGGGGGAGGGGAGACCCAGTACTTC	CASSLWTGGGETQYF
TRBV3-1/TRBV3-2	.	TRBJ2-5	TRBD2	TGTGCCAGCAGCCAAGGACTAGCGGGAGCTGTAGAGACCCAGTACTTC	CASSQGLAGAVETQYF
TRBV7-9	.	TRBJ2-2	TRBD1	TGTGCCAGCAAACCGGGACAGGGGGCCACCGGGGAGCTGTTTTTT	CASKPGQGATGELFF
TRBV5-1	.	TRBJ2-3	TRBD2	TGCGCCAGCAGCCGGGCTAGCGGGGGGATGGGAGATACGCAGTATTTT	CASSRASGGMGDTQYF
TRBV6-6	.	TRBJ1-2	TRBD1	TGTGCCAGCAGGACACGATCGGGACAGAACTATGGCTACACCTTC	CASRTRSGQNYGYTF
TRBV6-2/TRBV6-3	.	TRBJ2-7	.	TGTGCCAGCAGTTGGACAACAGCCTACGAGCAGTACTTC	CASSWTTAYEQYF
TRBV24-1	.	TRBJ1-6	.	TGTGCCACCAGTGGCCCAGGATCTTCACCCCTCCACTTT	CATSGPGSSPLHF
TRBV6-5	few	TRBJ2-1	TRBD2	TGTGCCAGCAGTTTAGGGACTAGCGGGAGGGGGAGGCAGTTCTTC	CASSLGTSGRGRQFF
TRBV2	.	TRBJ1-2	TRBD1	TGTGCCAGCGGGACAGGGAGGAATAACTATGGCTACACCTTC	CASGTGRNNYGYTF
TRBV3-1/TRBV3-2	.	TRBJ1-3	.	TGTGCCAGCAGCCAAGCAGGACAAGGCTCTGGAAACACCATATATTTT	CASSQAGQGSGNTIYF
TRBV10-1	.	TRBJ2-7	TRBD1	TGCGCCAGTGCCCTCGACAGGGGCTACGAGCAGTACTTC	CASALDRGYEQYF
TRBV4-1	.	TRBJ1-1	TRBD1	TGCGCCAGCAGCCTAAGCGACAGGGTTCGGAACACTGAAGCTTTCTTT	CASSLSDRVRNTEAFF
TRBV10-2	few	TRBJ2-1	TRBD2	TGCGCCAGCATTGCGCCCCCAGTAGCGGGAGTTTCCTACAATGAGCAGTTCTTC	CASIAPPVAGVSYNEQFF
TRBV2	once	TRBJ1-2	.	TGTGCCAGCAGTGGACAGTTGGCGGCTGGCTACACCTTC	CASSGQLAAGYTF
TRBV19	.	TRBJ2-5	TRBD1	TGTGCCAGTAGTACCCCAGGGGACAGGGAACAAGAGACCCAGTACTTC	CASSTPGDREQETQYF
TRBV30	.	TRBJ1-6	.	TGTGCCTGGAGTGTACGGTACAATTCACCCCTCCACTTT	CAWSVRYNSPLHF
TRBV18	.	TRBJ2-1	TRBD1	TGTGCCAGCTCACCACGGCAGGGGGCTTTCCATGAGCAGTTCTTC	CASSPRQGAFHEQFF
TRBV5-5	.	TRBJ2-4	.	TGTGCCAGCAGCTTGGCCGATAGGGGAGCCAAAAACATTCAGTACTTC	CASSLADRGAKNIQYF
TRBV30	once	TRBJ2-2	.	TGTGCCTGGAGCAGGTGGGAGTCGCCCGGGGAGCTGTTTTTT	CAWSRWESPGELFF
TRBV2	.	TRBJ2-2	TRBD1	TGTGCCAGCAGACCCGACAGGGGGAACACCGGGGAGCTGTTTTTT	CASRPDRGNTGELFF
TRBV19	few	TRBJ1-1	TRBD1	TGTGCCAGTAGTATAGCGGACAGGGGGAGGGTTACTGAAGCTTTCTTT	CASSIADRGRVTEAFF
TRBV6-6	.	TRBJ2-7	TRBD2	TGTGCCAGCAGTCGACTAGCGGGAGTAATCCTCTACGAGCAGTACTTC	CASSRLAGVILYEQYF
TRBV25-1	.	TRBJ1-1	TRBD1	TGTGCCAGCAGGGGACAGGGGGACACTGAAGCTTTCTTT	CASRGQGDTEAFF
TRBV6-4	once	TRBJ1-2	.	TGTGCCAGCAGTGACCCAAGGACGGGGTTCTGGTATGGCTACACCTTC	CASSDPRTGFWYGYTF
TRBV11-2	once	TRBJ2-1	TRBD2	TGTGCCAGCAGCTTGAGACTAGCGGGAGTGGAATACAATGAGCAGTTCTTC	CASSLRLAGVEYNEQFF
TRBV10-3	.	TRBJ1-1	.	TGTGCCATCAGTGAGTCTTCGGGGGTGAACACTGAAGCTTTCTTT	CAISESSGVNTEAFF
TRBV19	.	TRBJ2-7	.	TGTGCCAGTAGTATCGTGGCAGGTCTGTCCTACGAGCAGTACTTC	CASSIVAGLSYEQYF
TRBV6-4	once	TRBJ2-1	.	TGTGCCAGCAGTGTCGAGCCGGACACCTACAATGAGCAGTTCTTC	CASSVEPDTYNEQFF
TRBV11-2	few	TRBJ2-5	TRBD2	TGTGCCAGCAGCTTTTTCCCGGGACTAGCCGAAGAGGAGACCCAGTACTTC	CASSFFPGLAEEETQYF
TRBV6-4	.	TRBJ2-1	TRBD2	TGTGCCAGCAGTGACTCGGCGGGAGGTTCCTACAATGAGCAGTTCTTC	CASSDSAGGSYNEQFF
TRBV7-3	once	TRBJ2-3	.	TGTGCCAGCAGCTTAGGCCTAGCGCTCAGCACAGATACGCAGTATTTT	CASSLGLALSTDTQYF
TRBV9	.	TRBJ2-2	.	TGTGCCAGCAGCGAGGGCCCCTCGACAGGATTCCTTCCCGGGGAGCTGTTTTTT	CASSEGPSTGFLPGELFF
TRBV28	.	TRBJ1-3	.	TGTGCCAGCAGTTTACAGGCAGCCACGTTGGGAAACACCATATATTTT	CASSLQAATLGNTIYF
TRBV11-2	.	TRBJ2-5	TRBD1	TGTGCCAGCAGCTTTGGGACAGGGGAGGGGGAGACCCAGTACTTC	CASSFGTGEGETQYF